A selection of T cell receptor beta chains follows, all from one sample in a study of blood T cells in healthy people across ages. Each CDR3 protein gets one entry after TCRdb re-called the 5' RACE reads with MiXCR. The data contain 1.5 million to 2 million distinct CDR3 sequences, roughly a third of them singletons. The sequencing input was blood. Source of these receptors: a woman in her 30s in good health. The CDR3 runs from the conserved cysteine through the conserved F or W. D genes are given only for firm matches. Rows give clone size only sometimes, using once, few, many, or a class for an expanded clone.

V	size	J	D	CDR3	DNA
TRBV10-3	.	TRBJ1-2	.	CAISGGSSYGYTF	TGTGCCATCAGTGGAGGCTCGTCCTATGGCTACACCTTC
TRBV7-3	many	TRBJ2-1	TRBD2	CASSFLAGGRNEQFF	TGTGCCAGCAGCTTTTTAGCGGGAGGGCGGAATGAGCAGTTCTTC
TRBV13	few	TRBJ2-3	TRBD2	CASSWTSGGPGTDTQYF	TGTGCCAGCAGCTGGACTAGCGGGGGGCCCGGCACAGATACGCAGTATTTT
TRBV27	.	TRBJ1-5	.	CASSQSGRRLSNQPQHF	TGTGCCAGCAGCCAATCTGGACGTCGGCTTAGCAATCAGCCCCAGCATTTT
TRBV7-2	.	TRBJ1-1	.	CASSLRGAFF	TGTGCCAGCAGCCTCAGGGGAGCTTTCTTT
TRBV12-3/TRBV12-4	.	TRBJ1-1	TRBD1	CASSLGTGATEAFF	TGTGCCAGCAGTCTCGGGACAGGGGCCACTGAAGCTTTCTTT
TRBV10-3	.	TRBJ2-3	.	CAIAQGGGVYTQYF	TGTGCCATCGCCCAGGGAGGCGGGGTGTATACGCAGTATTTT
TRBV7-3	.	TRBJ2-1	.	CASSPQAGARGEQFF	TGTGCCAGCAGCCCCCAAGCAGGGGCCCGGGGTGAGCAGTTCTTC
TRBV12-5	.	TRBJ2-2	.	CASGLSGYTGELFF	TGTGCTAGTGGTTTGAGCGGTTACACCGGGGAGCTGTTTTTT
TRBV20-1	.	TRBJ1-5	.	CSATPLRNQSQHF	TGCAGTGCTACGCCCCTCCGCAATCAGTCCCAGCATTTT
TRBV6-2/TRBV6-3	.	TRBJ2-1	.	CATQDNEQFF	TGTGCCACCCAGGACAATGAGCAGTTCTTC
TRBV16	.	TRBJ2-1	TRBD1	CASSQDIGGASYNEQFF	TGTGCCAGCAGCCAAGACATAGGGGGCGCTTCCTACAATGAGCAGTTCTTC
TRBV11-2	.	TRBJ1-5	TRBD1	CASSLGTGTGLNQPQHF	TGTGCCAGCAGCTTAGGCACCGGGACAGGGCTTAATCAGCCCCAGCATTTT
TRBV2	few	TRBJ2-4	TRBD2	CASRKGLGKNIQYF	TGTGCCAGCAGAAAGGGACTAGGCAAAAACATTCAGTACTTC
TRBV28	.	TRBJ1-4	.	CASSEHGGKEKLFF	TGTGCCAGCAGTGAACACGGGGGGAAGGAAAAACTGTTTTTT
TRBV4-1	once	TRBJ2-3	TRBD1	CASSRRLAGGTDTRYF	TGCGCCAGCAGCCGAAGGCTCGCAGGGGGCACAGATACGCGGTATTTT
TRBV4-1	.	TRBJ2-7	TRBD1	CASSQRFSGTGVSYEQYF	TGCGCCAGCAGCCAGAGATTTTCCGGGACAGGGGTTTCCTACGAGCAGTACTTC
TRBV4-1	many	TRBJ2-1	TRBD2	CASSQPIGRAGNEQFF	TGCGCCAGCAGCCAACCGATCGGGAGGGCCGGCAATGAGCAGTTCTTC
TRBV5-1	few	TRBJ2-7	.	CASKVGGKQYEQYF	TGCGCCAGCAAAGTCGGCGGGAAGCAATACGAGCAGTACTTC
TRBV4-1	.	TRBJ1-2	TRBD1	CASSQEATGTDRGYTF	TGCGCCAGCAGCCAAGAAGCGACAGGGACTGATCGGGGCTACACCTTC
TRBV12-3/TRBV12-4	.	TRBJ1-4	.	CASSLRGTGKEKLFF	TGTGCCAGCAGTTTACGCGGAACTGGAAAGGAAAAACTGTTTTTT
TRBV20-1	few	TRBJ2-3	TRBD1	CSARRGWTGRTDTQYF	TGCAGTGCTCGCCGCGGATGGACAGGGCGGACAGATACGCAGTATTTT
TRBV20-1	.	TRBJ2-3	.	CSASIGDTQYF	TGCAGTGCTAGTATTGGGGATACGCAGTATTTT
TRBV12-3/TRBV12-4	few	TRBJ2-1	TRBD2	CASSLEVLAGDLFF	TGTGCCAGCAGTTTAGAAGTACTAGCGGGAGATCTGTTCTTC
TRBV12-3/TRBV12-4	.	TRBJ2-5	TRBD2	CASRLTRLAQETQYF	TGTGCCAGCAGATTAACGCGACTAGCCCAAGAGACCCAGTACTTC
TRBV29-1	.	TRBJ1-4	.	CSVVRGEKLFF	TGCAGCGTTGTAAGGGGGGAAAAACTGTTTTTT
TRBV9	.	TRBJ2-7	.	CASSVGGGRPYEQYF	TGTGCCAGCAGCGTAGGGGGCGGAAGGCCCTACGAGCAGTACTTC
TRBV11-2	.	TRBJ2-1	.	CASSLEQFQAAEQFF	TGTGCCAGCAGCTTAGAGCAGTTCCAAGCTGCTGAGCAGTTCTTC
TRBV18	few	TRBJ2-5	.	CASAFGGAEETQYF	TGTGCCAGCGCCTTCGGTGGGGCGGAAGAGACCCAGTACTTC
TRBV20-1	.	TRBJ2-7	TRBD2	CSARGPTTSGSSYEQYF	TGCAGTGCTAGAGGCCCCACCACTAGCGGGAGCTCCTACGAGCAGTACTTC
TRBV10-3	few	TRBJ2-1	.	CAIRGGPQNNEQFF	TGTGCCATCAGGGGCGGGCCTCAAAACAATGAGCAGTTCTTC